The clone carrying this TCR beta chain was detected a few times. Antigen: not known. Other DNA variants within this sample encode the same CDR3. Purity above 98% was achieved in all sorted populations. These data are taken from a study of beta chain features in type 1 diabetes. Study observations and caveats: Type 1 diabetes patients had TCRB CDR3s that were shorter (moderately but significantly so) in all four CD4+ subsets. When cDNA is sequenced, cells with high TCR expression could be over-represented.

The investigators reverse transcribed all of the isolated RNA, so they sequenced expressed TCRB transcripts. Using immunoSEQ multiplex PCR, the repertoire was profiled, and TCRdb retains in-frame clones only, with some absent. Of roughly 260,000 clones listed, over 20% are singletons. Sample: naive CD4+ T cells from blood. The sequence was collected from a woman in her thirties or forties with type 1 diabetes.

Written as DNA, the CDR3 is TGTGCCAGCAGCTTGCTTCCTAGCTCCTACGAGCAGTACTTC. This sequence encodes CASSLLPSSYEQYF. The J gene is TRBJ2-7, the V gene TRBV7-9, with D unresolved. This CDR3 is built from 14 residues. The V end lost 3 bases, the J end lost 0 bases, and 9 bases lay between the germline ends. In germline, CDR1 is SEHNR, CDR2 FQNEAQ (reference sequence).